This T cell receptor (beta chain) was identified in a study of blood T cell repertoires in COVID-19. The Seattle site enrolled patients during active infection and followed them longitudinally. This CDR3 contains 15 residues. Per germline, CDR1 MNHEY and CDR2 SVGAGI. Between the trimmed V and J ends, which lost 1 base and 4 bases, there was a span of 13 bases. Methods used by the authors: It was from reference gene primer amplification that nucleated cell counts were estimated. This table comes from immunoSEQ multiplex PCR, and its TCRdb copy is limited to in-frame clones, with some not included. The V and J calls and the clone size are those of that table, but D and trimming were determined from the DNA. This table has fewer than 65,000 clones, 80% to 90% appearing once.

The sequencing input was peripheral blood. The V and J genes are TRBV6-5 and TRBJ1-1; the D gene is possibly TRBD1 (5 bases). The receptor was derived from an older woman with COVID-19, enrolled during active disease. As DNA, the CDR3 is TGTGCCAGCAGTTACTACCCGACAGAAGGCACTGAAGCTTTCTTT. This sequence encodes CASSYYPTEGTEAFF.